These T cell receptor beta chains were read from a single sample in a study of cytomegalovirus exposure and HLA in healthy donors. TCRdb's copy holds only in-frame clones and misses some; the assay was immunoSEQ multiplex PCR. Of 250,000 to 400,000 clones in the sample, around 90% were seen once. The sequenced sample was PBMCs. These receptors were collected from a man aged 30-40 years in good health and CMV-seronegative. Each CDR3 is given with its conserved first and last residue. Each record gives: clone size, V gene, D gene, J gene, CDR3 DNA, CDR3 protein. A D gene is named only where the DNA matches it firmly. Some rows have no size entry. The others give once, few or many, or a class for an expanded clone.

abundance: -
v_gene: TRBV6-4
d_gene: -
j_gene: TRBJ1-1
CDR3nt: TGTGCCAGCAGTGCCCGGGCTGAGGGGAACACTGAAGCTTTCTTT
CDR3aa: CASSARAEGNTEAFF

abundance: -
v_gene: TRBV4-1
d_gene: -
j_gene: TRBJ2-1
CDR3nt: TGCGCCAGCAGCCAACGAGGAGGGGTTGGGGAGTCATTTAGCTCCTACAATGAGCAGTTCTTC
CDR3aa: CASSQRGGVGESFSSYNEQFF

abundance: -
v_gene: TRBV5-6
d_gene: -
j_gene: TRBJ2-3
CDR3nt: TGTGCCAGCAGCCCACGGGGGGCTGGCGATACGCAGTATTTT
CDR3aa: CASSPRGAGDTQYF

abundance: -
v_gene: TRBV19
d_gene: TRBD1
j_gene: TRBJ1-2
CDR3nt: TGTGCCAGTAGTGGGACAGGAGGTAACTATGGCTACACCTTC
CDR3aa: CASSGTGGNYGYTF

abundance: -
v_gene: TRBV2
d_gene: -
j_gene: TRBJ2-1
CDR3nt: TGTGCCAGCAAGTCACGCAGGGGCCCCGCAAGCTACAATGAGCAGTTCTTC
CDR3aa: CASKSRRGPASYNEQFF

abundance: -
v_gene: TRBV29-1
d_gene: TRBD2
j_gene: TRBJ2-5
CDR3nt: TGCAGCGTCTACAGCGGGGGGACCCAAGAGACCCAGTACTTC
CDR3aa: CSVYSGGTQETQYF

abundance: -
v_gene: TRBV9
d_gene: -
j_gene: TRBJ1-1
CDR3nt: TGTGCCAGCAGCTTCTCGAACACTGAAGCTTTCTTT
CDR3aa: CASSFSNTEAFF

abundance: once
v_gene: TRBV6-7
d_gene: TRBD1
j_gene: TRBJ2-7
CDR3nt: TGTGCCAGCAGCCCAGACAGGGGTCGGCCCCATTGGCAGTACTTC
CDR3aa: CASSPDRGRPHWQYF

abundance: -
v_gene: TRBV29-1
d_gene: TRBD1
j_gene: TRBJ2-7
CDR3nt: TGCAGCGTTAACCCGGGACAGGGCGGCGAGCAGTACTTC
CDR3aa: CSVNPGQGGEQYF

abundance: -
v_gene: TRBV6-5
d_gene: -
j_gene: TRBJ2-5
CDR3nt: TGTGCCAGCAGTTTAGAGGGGGGGCAAGAGACCCAGTACTTC
CDR3aa: CASSLEGGQETQYF

abundance: -
v_gene: TRBV19
d_gene: TRBD1
j_gene: TRBJ1-5
CDR3nt: TGTGCCACCCGGACAGGGGTTCAGCCCCAGCATTTT
CDR3aa: CATRTGVQPQHF

abundance: -
v_gene: TRBV5-4
d_gene: TRBD2
j_gene: TRBJ2-7
CDR3nt: TGTGCCAGCAGCAACCCCGGGGGGTATCCCTACGAGCAGTACTTC
CDR3aa: CASSNPGGYPYEQYF

abundance: -
v_gene: TRBV29-1
d_gene: TRBD1
j_gene: TRBJ2-7
CDR3nt: TGCAGCGTTGATAGCCAGGGGGTCAACGAGCAGTACTTC
CDR3aa: CSVDSQGVNEQYF

abundance: -
v_gene: TRBV6-6
d_gene: -
j_gene: TRBJ1-1
CDR3nt: TGTGCCAGCAGGGGAGCGGCGGCGGGCACTGAAGCTTTCTTT
CDR3aa: CASRGAAAGTEAFF

abundance: -
v_gene: TRBV5-5
d_gene: TRBD1
j_gene: TRBJ2-3
CDR3nt: TGTGCCAGCAGCCTGGGGGACAGGGTTGGGACAGATACGCAGTATTTT
CDR3aa: CASSLGDRVGTDTQYF

abundance: -
v_gene: TRBV10-2
d_gene: TRBD1
j_gene: TRBJ1-4
CDR3nt: TGCGCCAGCAGTAGAGTCCCGGGACAGGGCAATGAAAAACTGTTTTTT
CDR3aa: CASSRVPGQGNEKLFF

abundance: -
v_gene: TRBV6-6
d_gene: -
j_gene: TRBJ2-3
CDR3nt: TGTGCCAGCGGGGACACCACAGATACGCAGTATTTT
CDR3aa: CASGDTTDTQYF

abundance: -
v_gene: TRBV7-9
d_gene: -
j_gene: TRBJ2-7
CDR3nt: TGTGCCAGCAGCCAACACAGCTCCTACGAGCAGTACTTC
CDR3aa: CASSQHSSYEQYF

abundance: -
v_gene: TRBV10-2
d_gene: TRBD2
j_gene: TRBJ2-5
CDR3nt: TGCGCCAGCAGTGACCCGACTAGCGGGGGGGGGTACCAAGAGACCCAGTACTTC
CDR3aa: CASSDPTSGGGYQETQYF

abundance: -
v_gene: TRBV7-9
d_gene: -
j_gene: TRBJ2-7
CDR3nt: TGTGCCAGCAGCTTAGTGGCAGACTCCTACGAGCAGTACTTC
CDR3aa: CASSLVADSYEQYF

abundance: -
v_gene: TRBV5-1
d_gene: -
j_gene: TRBJ1-1
CDR3nt: TGCGCCAGCAGCCCCGGAGGTAGGGTTTCTGATGAAGCTTTCTTT
CDR3aa: CASSPGGRVSDEAFF

abundance: once
v_gene: TRBV6-5
d_gene: -
j_gene: TRBJ1-1
CDR3nt: TGTGCCAGCAGTTCCCCGACAGTGAACACTGAAGCTTTCTTT
CDR3aa: CASSSPTVNTEAFF

abundance: -
v_gene: TRBV2
d_gene: TRBD1
j_gene: TRBJ2-2
CDR3nt: TGTGCCAGCAGCATGACAGGGGGAACCGGGGAGCTGTTTTTT
CDR3aa: CASSMTGGTGELFF

abundance: -
v_gene: TRBV18
d_gene: -
j_gene: TRBJ1-2
CDR3nt: TGTGCCAGCTCACCGGTCGGTTCTAACTATGGCTACACCTTC
CDR3aa: CASSPVGSNYGYTF

abundance: -
v_gene: TRBV4-1
d_gene: -
j_gene: TRBJ2-1
CDR3nt: TGCGCCAGCAGCCAATCTTCTTACAATGAGCAGTTCTTC
CDR3aa: CASSQSSYNEQFF

abundance: -
v_gene: TRBV18
d_gene: TRBD1
j_gene: TRBJ1-3
CDR3nt: TGTGCCAGCTCAGCCTGGACAGGGGAAACTGGAAACACCATATATTTT
CDR3aa: CASSAWTGETGNTIYF

abundance: -
v_gene: TRBV7-9
d_gene: TRBD1
j_gene: TRBJ1-5
CDR3nt: TGTGCCAGCAGCTTCTCCGGGACAGCTCCCTTGGAGCCCCAGCATTTT
CDR3aa: CASSFSGTAPLEPQHF

abundance: few
v_gene: TRBV7-9
d_gene: TRBD1
j_gene: TRBJ2-7
CDR3nt: TGTGCCAGCAGCCCCCCGGCTCCGGGACAGGGCTACGAGCAGTACTTC
CDR3aa: CASSPPAPGQGYEQYF

abundance: -
v_gene: TRBV7-6
d_gene: -
j_gene: TRBJ2-1
CDR3nt: TGTGCCAGCAGCTTAGAGTTAGACACCCACTACAATGAGCAGTTCTTC
CDR3aa: CASSLELDTHYNEQFF

abundance: -
v_gene: TRBV7-9
d_gene: -
j_gene: TRBJ1-1
CDR3nt: TGTGCCAGCAGCCTTGGGGGCATGAACACTGAAGCTTTCTTT
CDR3aa: CASSLGGMNTEAFF

abundance: -
v_gene: TRBV11-2
d_gene: -
j_gene: TRBJ2-2
CDR3nt: TGTGCCAGCAGCCTGACATACGCTGGGGAGCTGTTTTTT
CDR3aa: CASSLTYAGELFF

abundance: -
v_gene: TRBV9
d_gene: TRBD1
j_gene: TRBJ1-1
CDR3nt: TGTGCCAGCAGCGTAGGGACAGGGTATGTGGCTTTCTTT
CDR3aa: CASSVGTGYVAFF

abundance: -
v_gene: TRBV6-6
d_gene: TRBD1
j_gene: TRBJ1-2
CDR3nt: TGTGCCAGCAGTTCCTACAGGGGGCGGTTATCTGGCTACACCTTC
CDR3aa: CASSSYRGRLSGYTF

abundance: once
v_gene: TRBV7-9
d_gene: -
j_gene: TRBJ2-7
CDR3nt: TGTGCCAGCAGCTTAAGGCTAAACGAGGAGGAGCAGTACTTC
CDR3aa: CASSLRLNEEEQYF

abundance: -
v_gene: TRBV6-1
d_gene: -
j_gene: TRBJ1-1
CDR3nt: TGTGCCAGCAGCCGGGATCGACAGGCCTATGAAGCTTTCTTT
CDR3aa: CASSRDRQAYEAFF

abundance: -
v_gene: TRBV2
d_gene: -
j_gene: TRBJ2-7
CDR3nt: TGTGCCAGCAGCCGGACAGAGATAAGCTCCTACGAGCAGTACTTC
CDR3aa: CASSRTEISSYEQYF

abundance: few
v_gene: TRBV4-1
d_gene: -
j_gene: TRBJ1-1
CDR3nt: TGCGCCAGCAGCCAAGAGGACACGAACACTGAAGCTTTCTTT
CDR3aa: CASSQEDTNTEAFF